Shown below are 5 T cell receptor beta chains from a single sample sequenced in a study of blood T cell repertoires in COVID-19. Using immunoSEQ multiplex PCR, the repertoire was profiled, and TCRdb retains in-frame clones only, with some absent. The sample has over 40,000 clones, about 90% seen once; the top ten hold approximately 5.9%. The sequenced sample consisted of peripheral blood. These receptors were collected from a man between 65 and 85 years old with active COVID-19.

Only one count was recorded for this clone. The genes are TRBV6-2 or TRBV6-3 and TRBJ1-2; tentatively, D is TRBD1 (5 bases). Trimming stripped 4 bases from V and 7 bases from J, with 28 bases between. Germline assignment: CDR1 MNHEY and CDR2 SVGEGT. The CDR3 length is 18 residues. CDR3 in amino acids: CASSSGAYRDGDFGGYTF. CDR3 coding DNA: TGTGCCAGCAGTTCGGGAGCCTACCGGGACGGGGATTTCGGTGGCTACACCTTC.

V and J are TRBV6-1 and TRBJ2-1, with a possible D match to TRBD1 (5 bases). Between the trimmed V and J ends, which lost 0 bases and 1 base, there was a span of 7 bases. This CDR3 has 15 amino acids. Germline V CDR1 and CDR2: MNHNS, SASEGT. CDR3 in DNA: TGTGCCAGCAGTGAAGCTCCAGGGTCCTACAATGAGCAGTTCTTC. It translates to CASSEAPGSYNEQFF.

The chain carries TRBV30 and TRBJ2-2, with 8 nucleotides matching TRBD2. Unmatched junction bases numbered 10, after V lost 3 bases and J lost 7 bases. The germline V gene encodes CDR1 GTSNPN and CDR2 SVGIG (reference sequence). There are 15 residues in the CDR3. The CDR3, as DNA: TGTGCCTGGAGACGAGCGGGGGCTAGCGGCGGGGAGCTGTTTTTT. It yields the protein CAWRRAGASGGELFF.

V usage is TRBV6-1 and J usage is TRBJ2-1, with D maybe TRBD2 (5 bases). The V end was cut by 2 bases, the J end by 7 bases, with 9 bases between. The germline gives CDR1 MNHNS, CDR2 SASEGT. This CDR3 is 13 amino acids long. The CDR3 DNA is TGTGCCAGCAGTGAAAGGTCGGGGAATGAGCAGTTCTTC. Amino acid sequence: CASSERSGNEQFF.

This clone came up once. The chain carries TRBV28 and TRBJ1-6; 7 bases align to TRBD1. V trimming: 5 bases; J trimming: 6 bases; junction bases outside the gene matches: 10. This CDR3 spans 16 amino acids. Looked up from germline, CDR1 is MDHEN and CDR2 is SYDVKM. The chain's CDR3 is CASSPPGQGVNSPLHF. DNA of the CDR3: TGTGCCAGCAGTCCCCCCGGCCAGGGGGTTAATTCACCCCTCCACTTT. Full variable domain (missing parts from reference TRBV28 and TRBJ1-6): DVKVTQSSRYLVKRTGEKVFLECVQDMDHENMFWYRQDPGLGLRLIYFSYDVKMKEKGDIPEGYSVSREKKERFSLILESASTNQTSMYLCASSPPGQGVNSPLHFGNGTRLTVT.